Presented here are 11 T cell receptor beta chains from one specimen sequenced in a study of blood T cell repertoires in COVID-19. Clones were read by immunoSEQ multiplex PCR, and TCRdb kept only the in-frame ones, dropping some. The sample yields roughly 190,000 clones, more than 70% seen once. The sequencing sample was made of peripheral blood. The receptors stem from a woman in her thirties or forties who had recovered from COVID-19.

The rearrangement links TRBV6-1 to TRBJ2-7; the match to TRBD1 covers 9 bases. The V segment lost 2 bases and the J segment 6 bases; nucleotides outside the gene matches: 5. Per germline, CDR1 MNHNS and CDR2 SASEGT. There are 14 residues in the CDR3. The CDR3 DNA reads as TGTGCCAGCAGTGAATGGGACAGGGAGCGCGAGCAGTACTTC. Protein: CASSEWDREREQYF.

This clone was picked up a small number of times. This chain joins TRBV6-1 and TRBJ1-5; unclear D gene. Germline V gives CDR1 MNHNS, CDR2 SASEGT. The CDR3 consists of 14 residues. Trimming shortened V by 2 bases and J by 2 bases, and 7 bases separated the two germline ends. The CDR3 sequence: CASSEMGGNQPQHF. The CDR3 DNA is TGTGCCAGCAGTGAAATGGGCGGCAATCAGCCCCAGCATTTT.

This chain links TRBV5-3 with TRBJ1-1; a possible D gene is TRBD1 (5 bases). TRBV5-3 is annotated as an ORF whose role is uncertain. The CDR3 has 14 amino acids. Trimming removed 4 bases from V and 2 bases from J, with 12 bases in between. CDR3 amino acids: CARSGGKFNTEAFF. Here the CDR3 DNA reads TGTGCCAGAAGCGGGGGGAAGTTTAACACTGAAGCTTTCTTT.

The V and J genes are TRBV9 and TRBJ1-6; 7 bases map to TRBD1. This CDR3 is built from 15 residues. Germline loops: CDR1 SGDLS, CDR2 YYNGEE. V was pared by 0 bases and J by 5 bases, with 2 bases of the junction left unmatched. The CDR3 region is CASSVGGQHNSPLHF. The CDR3 nucleotides are TGTGCCAGCAGCGTAGGGGGACAGCATAATTCACCCCTCCACTTT.

The CDR3 nucleotides are TGTGCCAGCAGCCTCTCCCTAGCCCCCGGGGAGCTGTTTTTT. This codes for CASSLSLAPGELFF. This chain connects TRBV5-4 to TRBJ2-2, with a weak D call TRBD2 (5 bases). The CDR3 covers 14 residues. Germline V CDR1 and CDR2: SGHNT, YYREEE (reference sequence). Trimming cost V 4 bases and J 6 bases, with 13 bases left between them.

J is TRBJ2-6 and V is TRBV5-6, with 9 bases lining up with TRBD1. This CDR3 has 19 residues. V shed 5 bases and J 0 bases; nucleotides not matched to a gene: 12. In germline, CDR1 is SGHDT, CDR2 YYEEEE. The CDR3 reads CASRDRTGDPLSGANVLTF. The CDR3 nucleotides read TGTGCCAGCAGAGACCGGACAGGGGACCCTCTCTCTGGGGCCAACGTCCTGACTTTC.

This chain connects TRBV28 to TRBJ1-2; D gene uncertain. Between the trimmed V and J ends, which lost 5 bases and 7 bases, there was a span of 20 bases. Germline CDR1 is MDHEN and CDR2 is SYDVKM. There are 15 residues in the CDR3. For the CDR3, the DNA is TGTGCCAGCAGTCGCAACGGCGGGCCACGGAGTGGCTACACCTTC. Translation: CASSRNGGPRSGYTF.

The J gene is TRBJ2-7, the V gene TRBV28; TRBD2 matches 11 bases. From germline, CDR1 is MDHEN and CDR2 SYDVKM. The CDR3 has 18 amino acids. After removal of 7 bases from V and 4 bases from J, the junction contained 18 bases not matched to a gene. CDR3 region: CASTPPTSGIAKGYEQYF. DNA for the CDR3: TGTGCCAGCACCCCCCCGACTAGCGGGATAGCGAAGGGATACGAGCAGTACTTC. Drawing the rest from reference TRBV28 and TRBJ2-7, the complete variable domain is DVKVTQSSRYLVKRTGEKVFLECVQDMDHENMFWYRQDPGLGLRLIYFSYDVKMKEKGDIPEGYSVSREKKERFSLILESASTNQTSMYLCASTPPTSGIAKGYEQYFGPGTRLTVT.

The chain employs TRBV29-1 and TRBJ1-2, with D unclear. This CDR3 has 13 amino acids. V was cut by 7 bases and J by 0 bases, with 12 bases left in between. CDR1 and CDR2 (germline): SQVTM, ANQGSEA. The CDR3: CSARTAANYGYTF. CDR3 nucleotide sequence: TGCAGCGCTCGGACTGCCGCTAACTATGGCTACACCTTC.

As for this clone: Other nucleotide sequences from this sample produce the same CDR3. The chain links TRBV21-1 to TRBJ2-7; TRBD2 reflects the table's D call only, with no check against the DNA. TRBV21-1 is a documented pseudogene. This CDR3 region has 18 residues. In nucleotides, the CDR3 is TGTGCCAGCAGCACAGCCACAAATGGGACTAGTGGGAGAGGTGAGCAGTACTTC. It translates to CASSTATNGTSGRGEQYF.

The CDR3 sequence: CASSQRQGLGYTF. CDR3 in DNA: TGTGCCAGCAGCCAAAGACAGGGACTTGGCTACACCTTC. This chain connects TRBV7-9 to TRBJ1-2; 7 bases line up with TRBD1. The germline V gene encodes CDR1 SEHNR and CDR2 FQNEAQ (reference sequence). V gave up 5 bases and J gave up 7 bases; unmatched junction bases: 7. The CDR3 has 13 amino acids.